This T cell receptor beta chain derives from a study of cytomegalovirus exposure and HLA in healthy donors (dated by TCRdb to the late 2010s). For context, the study as a whole: A later analysis indicated that the 110 or so validation repertoires were generated on the platform also employed for the approximately 700 repertoires of the first cohort. The aim of the study was to test whether cataloging public T cell receptors could identify signatures of past pathogen exposure. Along with the roughly 610-subject first cohort, a separate validation cohort of over a hundred different subjects was used. To predict cytomegalovirus infection status, the study brought together high-throughput TCR immunosequencing, statistical association of individual TCRs with disease status, and machine learning. On the study overall, not on this receptor specifically: In both the original and validation cohorts, the classifier was reported to diagnose cytomegalovirus status with high specificity and sensitivity. The validation cohort had no HLA typing available for a later analysis, so co-occurrence within that cohort was assessed over all 120 or so repertoires. In the study, some 160 TCR beta chains were listed as associated with cytomegalovirus. Most TCR sequences were observed very rarely across donors, whereas some public TCRs were present in many individuals. In vitro tests confirmed that a few of the cytomegalovirus-associated TCR beta chains recognize cytomegalovirus antigens. Subsequent analysis determined that TCRs grouped into clusters in the first cohort also showed a tendency toward co-occurrence across the 90 to 150 validation repertoires, and about 93% of cluster scores exceeded 0. The authors suggested that the approach could potentially be extended to other disease states and immunological phenotypes.

Notes on this clone: Its cognate antigen has yet to be identified. No quality values exist for individual bases; no much larger clone is one base distant.

Libraries came from the immunoSEQ multiplex PCR assay. Regarding the original processing steps: To diagnose cytomegalovirus status from the catalog of TCR beta chain sequences, a statistical classification framework was built. The table was pulled from immuneACCESS by TCRdb, which kept in-frame rearrangements only. Such tables lose some clones; where checked, under half of the loss comes from unresolved V genes, and the rest has no known cause. From that table come the V and J calls and clone size; the DNA was used to work out D and trimming. This sample is represented by 200,000 to 300,000 clones; less than 90% of them were singletons. 12% of the sample goes to the ten largest clones. The germline V gene supplies CDR1 SGHVS and CDR2 FNYEAQ. The CDR3 has 16 amino acids, counting the end cysteine and phenylalanine. Just the 48-base CDR3 DNA is kept, in frame starting at base 1. Trimming takes 5 bases from V and 4 bases from J, and the germline ends sit 20 bases apart.

Donors formed part of the validation cohort, which comprised some 120 subjects and was distinct from the first cohort of several hundred subjects. Sample: PBMCs. This sequence uses TRBV7-6 and TRBJ2-5, with the D gene tentatively TRBD1 or TRBD2, based on 5 matching bases in each. The clonotype originates from a man in his late teens or twenties in good health and CMV-seropositive. The nucleotides read TGTGCCAGCAGCCAAAGTTGGGGGTTAGGAGGAGAGACCCAGTACTTC. The encoded protein is CASSQSWGLGGETQYF.